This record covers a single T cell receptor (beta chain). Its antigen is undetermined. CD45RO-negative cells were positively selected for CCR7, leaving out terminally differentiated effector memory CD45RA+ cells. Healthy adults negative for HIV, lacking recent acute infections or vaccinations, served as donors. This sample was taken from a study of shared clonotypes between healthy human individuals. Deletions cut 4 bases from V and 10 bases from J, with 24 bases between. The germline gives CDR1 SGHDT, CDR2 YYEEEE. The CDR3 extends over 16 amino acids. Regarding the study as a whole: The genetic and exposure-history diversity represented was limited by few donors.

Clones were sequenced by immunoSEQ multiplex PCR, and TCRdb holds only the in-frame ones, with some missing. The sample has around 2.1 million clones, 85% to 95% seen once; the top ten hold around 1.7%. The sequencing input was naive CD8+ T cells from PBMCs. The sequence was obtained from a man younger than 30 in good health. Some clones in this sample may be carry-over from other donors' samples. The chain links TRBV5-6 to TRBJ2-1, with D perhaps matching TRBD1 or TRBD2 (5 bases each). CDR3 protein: CASSPVRGILTAEQFF. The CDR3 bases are TGTGCCAGCAGCCCCGTGAGGGGAATTTTGACGGCGGAGCAGTTCTTC.